This TCR beta chain originates from a study of T cells in Graves' hyperthyroidism and ophthalmopathy. CDR1 and CDR2 (germline): MNHEY, SVGAGI. The CDR3 spans 14 residues. V was pared by 4 bases and J by 9 bases, with 13 bases between. TCR beta CDR3 sequences were amplified from RNA transcripts. The HTBI primer set served for first-round RT-PCR of the TCR CDR3. TCRdb itself ran the multiplex PCR reads through MiXCR, one entry per CDR3 protein. The profile covers nearly 750,000 distinct CDR3 sequences, with roughly a third appearing a single time and 30% to 40% taken by the ten largest. This clonotype was obtained from a woman aged 40-49 years with Graves' hyperthyroidism. Sample: blood. This chain joins TRBV6-5 and TRBJ1-6; D possibly corresponds to TRBD1 (5 bases). The CDR3 here is CASSLGVSGSPLHF. CDR3 bases: TGTGCCAGCAGTTTAGGGGTGAGCGGTTCACCCCTCCACTTT.